Each of the 18 T cell receptor beta chains below was sequenced from the same sample in a study of cytomegalovirus exposure and HLA in healthy donors. With 60 Vbeta and 13 Jbeta primers, the PCR was carried out. Generated by immunoSEQ multiplex PCR, the TCRdb table keeps only in-frame clones and is missing some. The sample has 95,000 to 110,000 clones, nearly 80% seen once. Sequencing input: PBMCs. Every receptor here comes from a man aged 60 to 75 in good health and CMV-seropositive.

This clone was counted a single time. This chain uses TRBV10-3 with TRBJ2-4; D is uncertain. The germline CDR1 and CDR2 sequences are ENHRY and SYGVKD. The CDR3 extends over 14 amino acids. With 3 bases removed from V and 0 bases from J, the gap between germline ends came to 6 bases. CDR3 DNA sequence: TGTGCCATCAGTGACCCCCTAGCCAAAAACATTCAGTACTTC. Protein: CAISDPLAKNIQYF.

This clone was seen only a few times. V and J are TRBV25-1 and TRBJ1-4, with 11 bases that match TRBD1. With V trimmed by 3 bases and J by 8 bases, 5 bases remained unmatched. The CDR3 is 15 residues long. In germline, CDR1 is MGHDK, CDR2 SYGVNS. The CDR3 loop reads CASSDGQGASEKLFF. The DNA for the CDR3 is TGTGCCAGCAGTGACGGACAGGGGGCTAGCGAAAAACTGTTTTTT.

The V and J genes are TRBV18 and TRBJ2-7; D might be TRBD2 (5 bases). V dropped 0 bases and J dropped 2 bases, with 14 bases sitting between them. CDR3 length: 16 residues. In germline, CDR1 is KGHSH, CDR2 LQKENI. As DNA, the CDR3 is TGTGCCAGCTCACCACCGGCGACTCGCGGGCCCTACGAGCAGTACTTC. Amino acid sequence: CASSPPATRGPYEQYF.

The chain carries TRBV7-2 and TRBJ2-3, with TRBD2 as a possible D gene (7 bases). The CDR3 is 12 amino acids. Germline V gene data show CDR1 as SGHTA and CDR2 as FQGNSA. V was cut by 5 bases and J by 10 bases, with 13 bases left in between. Here the CDR3 reads CASSGGGDAQYF. CDR3 nucleotides: TGTGCCAGCAGCGGAGGGGGGGATGCGCAGTATTTT.

The rearrangement links TRBV7-2 to TRBJ1-1; D uncertain. This CDR3 spans 15 amino acids. The germline V gene has CDR1 SGHTA and CDR2 FQGNSA. With 0 bases removed from V and 4 bases from J, the gap between germline ends came to 12 bases. Here the CDR3 reads CASSLAAGMGTEAFF. CDR3 coding DNA: TGTGCCAGCAGCTTAGCGGCGGGGATGGGCACTGAAGCTTTCTTT.

A few counts support this clone. The V gene is TRBV5-6, the J gene TRBJ1-1; weak D call: TRBD1 (5 bases). Trimming stripped 0 bases from V and 5 bases from J, with 17 bases between. The V gene's germline CDR1 is SGHDT and CDR2 YYEEEE. CDR3 length: 16 amino acids. The CDR3 region is CASSLVPGRGGTEAFF. The CDR3 nucleotides are TGTGCCAGCAGCTTGGTCCCGGGTAGGGGTGGGACTGAAGCTTTCTTT.

The chain uses TRBV11-2 and TRBJ2-7; D may be TRBD1 (6 bases). This CDR3 is built from 15 residues. The germline V gene has CDR1 SGHAT and CDR2 FQNNGV. V was trimmed by 5 bases and J by 2 bases, leaving 16 bases between them. The CDR3 bases are TGTGCCAGCAGCCCCCCCGGACAGCTAGCCTACGAGCAGTACTTC. This encodes CASSPPGQLAYEQYF.

The J gene is TRBJ2-7, the V gene TRBV27; D is perhaps TRBD1 (6 bases). This CDR3 comprises 14 residues. Germline V lookup: CDR1 MNHEY, CDR2 SMNVEV (reference sequence). Trimming stripped 3 bases from V and 0 bases from J, with 9 bases between. The CDR3 coding sequence is TGTGCCAGCAGTTTTCTAGGGGGCTCCTACGAGCAGTACTTC. Translating it yields CASSFLGGSYEQYF.

CDR3 amino acids: CASSELRGGTQYF. Here the CDR3 DNA reads TGCGCCAGCAGTGAGCTAAGAGGTGGGACCCAGTACTTC. V gene TRBV10-1 combines with J gene TRBJ2-5; unclear D gene. This CDR3 is built from 13 residues. Germline CDR1 is WNHNN and CDR2 is SYGVQD (reference sequence). Trimming took 2 bases from V and 7 from J, leaving 11 bases between them.

The chain has TRBV5-1 and TRBJ2-7; possibly TRBD2 for D (6 bases). V was clipped by 0 bases and J by 5 bases, with 6 bases between them. CDR1 is SGHRS and CDR2 is YFSETQ in the germline V gene. The CDR3 length is 12 residues. The CDR3: CASSLGTNEQYF. The DNA for the CDR3 is TGCGCCAGCAGCTTGGGGACTAACGAGCAGTACTTC.

The rearrangement links TRBV2 to TRBJ1-5; 9 nucleotides line up with TRBD1. The ends lost 7 bases at V and 2 bases at J; junction bases unmatched: 12. The germline CDR1 and CDR2 sequences are SNHLY and FYNNEI. The length of the CDR3 is 17 residues. The CDR3: CASTNEGTGYGNQPQHF. CDR3 sequence (DNA): TGTGCCAGCACCAATGAGGGGACAGGGTATGGCAATCAGCCCCAGCATTTT.

The chain has TRBV19 and TRBJ2-1; 14 bases fit TRBD2. The germline gives CDR1 LNHDA, CDR2 SQIVND (reference sequence). The CDR3 has 16 amino acids. V trimming: 7 bases; J trimming: 3 bases; junction bases outside the gene matches: 5. This CDR3 reads CASKTSGGAGYNEQFF. CDR3 DNA: TGTGCCAGTAAGACTAGCGGGGGGGCTGGCTACAATGAGCAGTTCTTC.

This sequence joins TRBV10-3 and TRBJ2-1, with TRBD2 matching 15 bases. The CDR3 runs 16 residues. Looked up from germline, CDR1 is ENHRY and CDR2 is SYGVKD. The V and J ends lost 5 bases and 8 bases, in that order; junction bases with no gene match: 7. The CDR3 nucleotides are TGTGCCATCAGTTTCCGGACTAGCGGGGGGGCCGATGAGCAGTTCTTC. Protein sequence: CAISFRTSGGADEQFF.

This clone was detected a few times. The gene calls are TRBV7-3 and TRBJ2-3; 7 bases align to TRBD2. V lost 2 bases, J lost 2 bases, and 7 bases stayed unmatched. CDR3 length: 16 residues. Germline-derived CDR1 and CDR2 are SGHTA and FQGTGA. This chain's CDR3 is CASSLLAGVTTDTQYF. The CDR3, as DNA: TGTGCCAGCAGCTTACTGGCGGGGGTCACCACAGATACGCAGTATTTT.

The chain links TRBV28 to TRBJ1-1, with unresolved D. The CDR3 is made up of 12 amino acids. The V gene lost 6 bases and the J gene lost 2 bases, with 7 bases spanning the gap. Looked up from germline, CDR1 is MDHEN and CDR2 is SYDVKM. The CDR3 protein is CASRTPNTEAFF. The DNA of the CDR3 is TGTGCCAGCAGGACTCCCAACACTGAAGCTTTCTTT.

The chain employs TRBV7-9 and TRBJ1-2; 8 bases are a match to TRBD1. With V trimmed by 4 bases and J by 4 bases, 8 bases remained unmatched. This CDR3 contains 15 residues. Germline CDR1 is SEHNR and CDR2 is FQNEAQ (reference sequence). Written as DNA, the CDR3 is TGTGCCAGCAGCTCGGGGACAGGACGGGGCTATGGCTACACCTTC. This encodes CASSSGTGRGYGYTF.

V and J are TRBV5-4 and TRBJ2-5; the D gene is possibly TRBD2 (7 bases). This CDR3 has 15 amino acids. V was trimmed by 5 bases and J by 5 bases, leaving 19 bases between them. Germline values: CDR1 SGHNT, CDR2 YYREEE (reference sequence). CDR3 DNA sequence: TGTGCCAGCAGAATAGGGGGGGGGACACCGGAGACCCAGTACTTC. Its translation is CASRIGGGTPETQYF. Filled out from reference TRBV5-4 and TRBJ2-5, the complete variable domain reads ETGVTQSPTHLIKTRGQQVTLRCSSQSGHNTVSWYQQALGQGPQFIFQYYREEENGRGNFPPRFSGLQFPNYSSELNVNALELDDSALYLCASRIGGGTPETQYFGPGTRLLVL.

The rearrangement links TRBV6-5 to TRBJ1-2, with a possible D match to TRBD1 (5 bases). V was pared by 4 bases and J by 3 bases, with 9 bases between. The CDR3 spans 13 residues. Germline V gene sequence: CDR1 MNHEY, CDR2 SVGAGI. CDR3 nucleotides: TGTGCCAGCAGTTCAGGACACTACTATGGCTACACCTTC. Translated: CASSSGHYYGYTF.